These T cell receptor beta chains were read from a single sample in a study of shared clonotypes between healthy human individuals. Data came from immunoSEQ multiplex PCR; TCRdb stores just in-frame clones and leaves some out. The sample has some 530,000 clones, around 73% seen once; the top ten hold 12%. What was sequenced was PBMCs. These receptors were obtained from a woman aged 40 to 49 in good health. Some clones in this sample may be carry-over from other donors' samples. The CDR3 runs from the conserved cysteine through the conserved F or W. The D gene is left open where the match is weak. A row's size may be missing; if present it is once, few, many or a size class.

CDR3: CASSSTSLRGDTQYF
DNA: TGTGCCAGCAGCTCGACTAGCCTGAGGGGAGATACGCAGTATTTT
V: TRBV7-3
D: TRBD2
J: TRBJ2-3
size: many

CDR3: CASSRTDTDTQYF
DNA: TGTGCCAGCAGCAGGACAGACACAGATACGCAGTATTTT
V: TRBV2
D: NA
J: TRBJ2-3
size: NA

CDR3: CASGDRRDTEAFF
DNA: TGTGCCAGCGGGGACCGACGCGACACTGAAGCTTTCTTT
V: TRBV27
D: NA
J: TRBJ1-1
size: NA

CDR3: CATSRDPRDAEQYF
DNA: TGTGCCACCAGCAGAGATCCCAGGGATGCCGAGCAGTACTTC
V: TRBV15
D: NA
J: TRBJ2-7
size: NA

CDR3: CASSLLAESYNEQFF
DNA: TGCGCCAGCAGCTTACTAGCGGAGTCCTACAATGAGCAGTTCTTC
V: TRBV5-1
D: TRBD2
J: TRBJ2-1
size: NA

CDR3: CASSQFGRETQYF
DNA: TGCGCCAGCAGCCAATTTGGCAGAGAGACCCAGTACTTC
V: TRBV4-1
D: NA
J: TRBJ2-5
size: NA

CDR3: CASSRTGTPFGTDTQYF
DNA: TGTGCCAGCAGCAGAACCGGGACACCTTTCGGGACAGATACGCAGTATTTT
V: TRBV2
D: NA
J: TRBJ2-3
size: NA

CDR3: CASSAGGENIQYF
DNA: TGTGCCAGCAGCGCGGGAGGGGAAAACATTCAGTACTTC
V: TRBV9
D: TRBD2
J: TRBJ2-4
size: NA

CDR3: CASGLVLDRGGHTQYF
DNA: TGTGCTAGTGGTTTGGTACTGGACAGGGGGGGACATACGCAGTATTTT
V: TRBV12-5
D: TRBD1
J: TRBJ2-3
size: NA

CDR3: CASGLVRWGLGSRAYGYTF
DNA: TGTGCTAGTGGTTTGGTACGGTGGGGCTTGGGTAGTCGAGCCTATGGCTACACCTTC
V: TRBV12-5
D: NA
J: TRBJ1-2
size: NA

CDR3: CAWRADHDTQYF
DNA: TGTGCCTGGAGAGCTGATCATGATACGCAGTATTTT
V: TRBV30
D: NA
J: TRBJ2-3
size: NA

CDR3: CASNPLGQETQYF
DNA: TGTGCCAGCAATCCCCTGGGTCAAGAGACCCAGTACTTC
V: TRBV6-1
D: NA
J: TRBJ2-5
size: NA

CDR3: CASRSYNEQFF
DNA: TGTGCCAGTCGGAGTTACAATGAGCAGTTCTTC
V: TRBV7-8
D: NA
J: TRBJ2-1
size: NA

CDR3: CASSFVLEGEAFF
DNA: TGTGCCAGCAGCTTCGTTTTAGAAGGGGAAGCTTTCTTT
V: TRBV5-6
D: NA
J: TRBJ1-1
size: few

CDR3: CASSQGWGKGAYGYTF
DNA: TGTGCCAGCAGCCAAGGCTGGGGGAAGGGGGCTTATGGCTACACCTTC
V: TRBV14
D: TRBD1
J: TRBJ1-2
size: NA

CDR3: CASSPPLTGIYEKLFF
DNA: TGTGCCAGCAGTCCCCCCTTGACAGGGATTTATGAAAAACTGTTTTTT
V: TRBV28
D: TRBD1
J: TRBJ1-4
size: NA

CDR3: CSVDLPTSGSGDTQYF
DNA: TGCAGCGTTGACCTCCCGACTAGCGGGTCCGGAGATACGCAGTATTTT
V: TRBV29-1
D: TRBD2
J: TRBJ2-3
size: few

CDR3: CASSYSHAGTHQPQHF
DNA: TGTGCCAGCAGTTACTCACACGCGGGAACTCATCAGCCCCAGCATTTT
V: TRBV27
D: NA
J: TRBJ1-5
size: NA

CDR3: CASSTIREFGNEAFF
DNA: TGTGCCAGTAGTACAATCAGGGAATTCGGGAATGAAGCTTTCTTT
V: TRBV19
D: NA
J: TRBJ1-1
size: few

CDR3: CASSLSAGVAAGYEQYF
DNA: TGTGCCAGCAGTTTATCGGCCGGGGTCGCCGCGGGTTACGAGCAGTACTTC
V: TRBV28
D: NA
J: TRBJ2-7
size: NA

CDR3: CASSVGSAGSSYNEQFF
DNA: TGTGCCAGCAGCGTAGGATCAGCGGGGAGCTCCTACAATGAGCAGTTCTTC
V: TRBV9
D: TRBD2
J: TRBJ2-1
size: NA

CDR3: CASIPGTGNNEKLFF
DNA: TGCGCCAGCATTCCCGGGACAGGGAATAATGAAAAACTGTTTTTT
V: TRBV10-1
D: TRBD1
J: TRBJ1-4
size: NA

CDR3: CASSPPAATYEQYF
DNA: TGTGCCAGCAGTCCGCCCGCAGCGACCTACGAGCAGTACTTC
V: TRBV28
D: NA
J: TRBJ2-7
size: NA

CDR3: CASSDWLREGPTQYF
DNA: TGCGCCAGCAGTGATTGGCTGCGGGAGGGCCCTACGCAGTATTTT
V: TRBV10-2
D: TRBD2
J: TRBJ2-3
size: few

CDR3: CASRITDEYNEQFF
DNA: TGTGCCAGCAGGATCACGGATGAATACAATGAGCAGTTCTTC
V: TRBV7-9
D: NA
J: TRBJ2-1
size: NA

CDR3: CASSVSSGYNEQFF
DNA: TGTGCCAGCAGCGTATCTAGCGGCTACAATGAGCAGTTCTTC
V: TRBV9
D: TRBD2
J: TRBJ2-1
size: NA

CDR3: CSGASGREQYF
DNA: TGCAGCGGGGCTAGCGGCCGCGAACAGTACTTC
V: TRBV29-1
D: TRBD2
J: TRBJ2-5
size: NA

CDR3: CASSRVATNEKLFF
DNA: TGTGCCAGCAGTCGAGTTGCAACTAATGAAAAACTGTTTTTT
V: TRBV28
D: NA
J: TRBJ1-4
size: many

CDR3: CASSPPQALAGYTF
DNA: TGTGCCAGCAGTCCGCCTCAGGCCTTGGCCGGCTACACCTTC
V: TRBV28
D: NA
J: TRBJ1-2
size: once

CDR3: CASSQGGRNTGELFF
DNA: TGTGCCAGCAGCCAAGGGGGGAGGAACACCGGGGAGCTGTTTTTT
V: TRBV4-2
D: NA
J: TRBJ2-2
size: once

CDR3: CASSPKREGLEQYF
DNA: TGCGCCAGCAGCCCTAAGCGGGAGGGGCTTGAGCAGTACTTC
V: TRBV5-1
D: TRBD2
J: TRBJ2-7
size: NA

CDR3: CASSLTGGANTGELFF
DNA: TGCGCCAGCAGCCTCACAGGGGGGGCGAACACCGGGGAGCTGTTTTTT
V: TRBV4-1
D: NA
J: TRBJ2-2
size: NA